The 3 T cell receptor beta chains below all came from one sample that was sequenced in a study of CD8 T cells in Susac syndrome. Random-hexamer reverse transcription was applied to about 0.5 to 1 ug RNA. TCRdb independently ran MiXCR on the immunoSEQ multiplex PCR reads; one entry per CDR3 protein. The sample lists under 200,000 distinct CDR3 sequences, 90% to 97% occurring once. Sequenced sample: CD4+ T cells from PBMCs. The origin of the receptors is a human donor with Susac syndrome.

This rearrangement joins TRBV12-3 or TRBV12-4 to TRBJ2-1, with 10 bases fitting TRBD2. J lost 8 bases, V lost 6 bases, and 16 bases had no gene match. This CDR3 comprises 17 residues. CDR3 bases: TGTGCCAGCAGCCCCCTCTCAGCGGGAGGGCCTGGCGATGAGCAGTTCTTC. Translated, it gives CASSPLSAGGPGDEQFF.

The rearrangement uses TRBV6-6 and TRBJ1-2, with unresolved D. Looked up from germline, CDR1 is MNHNY and CDR2 is SVGAGI (reference sequence). This CDR3 is built from 12 residues. Trimming stripped 5 bases from V and 4 bases from J, with 8 bases between. The CDR3 DNA follows: TGTGCCAGCAGTCATCGAACCTATGGCTACACCTTC. As protein: CASSHRTYGYTF.

J is TRBJ1-5 and V is TRBV4-2; D remains unclear. This CDR3 comprises 14 residues. Germline-derived CDR1 and CDR2 are LGHNA and YNFKEQ. V was cut by 4 bases and J by 9 bases, with 16 bases left in between. The CDR3 nucleotides are TGTGCCAGCAGCCCGGGCATCACATCGGGGCCCCAGCATTTT. Protein product: CASSPGITSGPQHF.